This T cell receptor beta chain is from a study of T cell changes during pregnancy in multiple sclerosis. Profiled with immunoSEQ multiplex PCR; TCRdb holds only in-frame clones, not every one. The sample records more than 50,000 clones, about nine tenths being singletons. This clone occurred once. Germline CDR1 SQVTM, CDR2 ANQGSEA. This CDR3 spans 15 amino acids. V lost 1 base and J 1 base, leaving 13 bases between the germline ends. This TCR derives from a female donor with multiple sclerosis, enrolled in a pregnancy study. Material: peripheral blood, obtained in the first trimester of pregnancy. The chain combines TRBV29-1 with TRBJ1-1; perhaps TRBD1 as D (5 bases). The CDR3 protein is CSVEVLKGKNTEAFF. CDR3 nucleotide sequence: TGCAGCGTTGAAGTTCTTAAGGGGAAGAACACTGAAGCTTTCTTT.